A single sample is the source of the 25 T cell receptor beta chains below, sequenced in a study of shared clonotypes between healthy human individuals. Sequencing was performed with immunoSEQ multiplex PCR; in TCRdb, only in-frame clones are kept and a portion is missing. In the table there are about 450,000 clones, 79% of which are singletons. The sequenced sample was PBMCs. Receptors originate from a woman aged 40 to 50 in good health. Some clones in this sample may be carry-over from other donors' samples.

This clone has at least ten counts. V usage is TRBV11-2 and J usage is TRBJ2-1, with 10 bases lining up with TRBD2. V lost 1 base to trimming and J lost 1 base; unmatched junction nucleotides: 10. Germline V gives CDR1 SGHAT, CDR2 FQNNGV. The CDR3 length is 19 residues. The CDR3 region has the DNA TGTGCCAGCAGCTTAGGGAGGAAAATAGCGGGGGGATCCTACAATGAGCAGTTCTTC. Residues: CASSLGRKIAGGSYNEQFF. The whole variable domain, remainder taken from reference TRBV11-2 and TRBJ2-1, is EAGVAQSPRYKIIEKRQSVAFWCNPISGHATLYWYQQILGQGPKLLIQFQNNGVVDDSQLPKDRFSAERLKGVDSTLKIQPAKLEDSAVYLCASSLGRKIAGGSYNEQFFGPGTRLTVL.

The chain joins TRBV5-1 to TRBJ2-5, with 8 bases identical to TRBD1. The DNA end is more similar to TRBJ2-7, so the J call may be wrong. This CDR3 contains 14 residues. Germline V lookup: CDR1 SGHRS, CDR2 YFSETQ. The CDR3 here is CASSWGDRGYEQYF. The CDR3 nucleotides are TGCGCCAGCAGTTGGGGAGACAGGGGCTACGAGCAGTACTTC.

The chain joins TRBV6-5 to TRBJ1-1; D is possibly TRBD1 (5 bases). V lost 0 bases to trimming and J lost 5 bases, with 16 bases between them. Germline V gene sequence: CDR1 MNHEY, CDR2 SVGAGI. The CDR3 runs 16 residues. In DNA form, the CDR3 reads TGTGCCAGCAGTTACTCGTACGGCGGGGGAGAAACTGAAGCTTTCTTT. The encoded protein is CASSYSYGGGETEAFF.

About this clone: This likely stems from a read error, as it lies one base from a far larger clone. Additional DNA sequences in this sample encode the identical CDR3. The V gene is TRBV27, the J gene TRBJ2-2, with 8 bases matching TRBD1. CDR1 and CDR2 from the germline V gene are MNHEY and SMNVEV (reference sequence). The CDR3 covers 14 residues. V lost 6 bases and J lost 6; bases outside the gene matches: 6. The CDR3 DNA reads TGTGCCAGCAGCTTACTGACAGGGGCCGGGGAGCTGTTTTTT. Its translation: CASSLLTGAGELFF.

This clone came up many times. J is TRBJ1-3 and V is TRBV7-9; D perhaps matches TRBD1 (5 bases). CDR1 is SEHNR and CDR2 is FQNEAQ in the germline V gene (reference sequence). V lost 4 bases, J lost 0 bases, and 10 bases lay in between. The CDR3 is 15 residues long. DNA for the CDR3: TGTGCCAGCAGCTCGGACGGACACTCTGGAAACACCATATATTTT. It yields the protein CASSSDGHSGNTIYF.

The table lists this clone with a count of one. The chain joins TRBV11-2 to TRBJ2-2; D is unresolved. The V end was cut by 2 bases, the J end by 6 bases, with 7 bases between. The CDR3 is 13 amino acids. Germline values: CDR1 SGHAT, CDR2 FQNNGV. The CDR3 DNA is TGTGCCAGCAGCTTAACCCGCGCCGGGGAGCTGTTTTTT. Translating it yields CASSLTRAGELFF.

The gene calls are TRBV11-3 and TRBJ2-7, with D perhaps matching TRBD2 (5 bases). The germline V and J ends were trimmed by 5 bases and 3 bases, with 8 bases remaining between them. This CDR3 contains 12 residues. From germline, CDR1 is SGHNT and CDR2 YENEEA. CDR3 sequence: CASSAGSYEQYF. CDR3 nucleotide sequence: TGTGCCAGCAGCGCGGGCAGCTACGAGCAGTACTTC.

The CDR3 loop reads CASSVAVYGTEAFF. The CDR3 region has the DNA TGTGCCAGCAGCGTTGCGGTGTACGGGACTGAAGCTTTCTTT. This rearrangement joins TRBV9 to TRBJ1-1; D gene unclear. CDR1 and CDR2 (germline): SGDLS, YYNGEE. CDR3 length equals 14 residues. The V end was cut by 2 bases, the J end by 5 bases, with 13 bases between. Supplemented by reference TRBV9 and TRBJ1-1, the full variable domain reads DSGVTQTPKHLITATGQRVTLRCSPRSGDLSVYWYQQSLDQGLQFLIQYYNGEERAKGNILERFSAQQFPDLHSELNLSSLELGDSALYFCASSVAVYGTEAFFGQGTRLTVV.

The chain joins TRBV7-6 to TRBJ1-3; D not resolved. This CDR3 comprises 15 residues. The V gene's germline CDR1 is SGHVS and CDR2 FNYEAQ. Trimming removed 5 bases from V and 3 bases from J, with 14 bases in between. CDR3: CASSLATGDGNTIYF. The CDR3 bases are TGTGCCAGCAGCCTGGCGACGGGTGATGGAAACACCATATATTTT.

Only one count was recorded for this clone. V is TRBV10-2 and J is TRBJ2-1; D unresolved. This CDR3 comprises 14 residues. V lost 5 bases, J lost 1 base, and 9 bases lay in between. Germline V lookup: CDR1 WSHSY, CDR2 SAAADI. The CDR3: CASSSDPSYNEQFF. The CDR3 region has the DNA TGCGCCAGCAGTAGCGACCCATCCTACAATGAGCAGTTCTTC.

The chain links TRBV5-1 to TRBJ2-5; 8 bases are shared with TRBD1. Unmatched junction bases numbered 8, after V lost 7 bases and J lost 3 bases. The CDR3 has 14 amino acids. Germline V CDR1 and CDR2: SGHRS, YFSETQ. CDR3 sequence: CASCQGAQEETQYF. CDR3 in DNA: TGCGCCAGCTGCCAGGGGGCTCAGGAAGAGACCCAGTACTTC.

The chain couples TRBV7-9 to TRBJ1-1; 10 nucleotides align to TRBD1. V trimming: 1 base; J trimming: 12 bases; junction bases outside the gene matches: 8. The V gene's germline CDR1 is SEHNR and CDR2 FQNEAQ (reference sequence). CDR3 size: 14 residues. CDR3: CASSLGTGQGETFF. The CDR3 DNA follows: TGTGCCAGCAGCTTAGGGACCGGACAGGGGGAAACTTTCTTT.

The V and J genes are TRBV30 and TRBJ2-7, with 10 nucleotides matching TRBD2. The J call may be incorrect, as the DNA end agrees better with TRBJ2-5. Germline lookup yields CDR1 GTSNPN and CDR2 SVGIG (reference sequence). The CDR3 covers 14 residues. The CDR3 DNA reads TGTGCCTGGACTAGCGGGAGCTTTCAGGAGACCCAGTACTTC. As protein: CAWTSGSFQETQYF.

The chain couples TRBV19 to TRBJ2-3; the D is unclear. This CDR3 spans 15 amino acids. Germline V gene lookup returns CDR1 LNHDA and CDR2 SQIVND (reference sequence). Between the trimmed V and J ends, which lost 6 bases and 4 bases, there was a span of 17 bases. CDR3 region: CASSPLEVFPDTQYF. CDR3 bases: TGTGCCAGTAGCCCTCTAGAAGTTTTTCCAGATACGCAGTATTTT. The full variable domain, rest sourced from reference TRBV19 and TRBJ2-3, is DGGITQSPKYLFRKEGQNVTLSCEQNLNHDAMYWYRQDPGQGLRLIYYSQIVNDFQKGDIAEGYSVSREKKESFPLTVTSAQKNPTAFYLCASSPLEVFPDTQYFGPGTRLTVL.

The CDR3 loop reads CASSETSATQYF. The CDR3 coding sequence is TGTGCCAGCAGCGAGACTAGCGCGACGCAGTATTTT. The chain has TRBV7-3 and TRBJ2-3; 8 nucleotides line up with TRBD2. The CDR3 loop spans 12 amino acids. V was pared by 5 bases and J by 9 bases, with 4 bases of the junction left unmatched. Germline CDR1 and CDR2: SGHTA and FQGTGA.

The chain carries TRBV6-1 and TRBJ1-1; D not resolved. CDR1 MNHNS and CDR2 SASEGT come from the germline V gene. The CDR3 is 13 residues long. V was pared by 4 bases and J by 4 bases, with 10 bases between. The chain's CDR3 is CASSVEAPTEAFF. CDR3 sequence (DNA): TGTGCCAGCAGTGTAGAGGCGCCCACTGAAGCTTTCTTT.

V usage is TRBV7-2 and J usage is TRBJ2-7; 8 positions match TRBD2. The CDR3 runs 15 residues. J gave up 6 bases and V 1 base, and 8 bases lay outside the gene matches. Germline V gives CDR1 SGHTA, CDR2 FQGNSA. CDR3 sequence: CASSLGLAGGREQYF. The CDR3 bases are TGTGCCAGCAGCTTAGGTTTGGCGGGAGGTCGCGAGCAGTACTTC.

The gene calls are TRBV6-5 and TRBJ2-5; 9 nucleotides line up with TRBD2. Trimming at V came to 2 bases and at J to 5 bases, leaving 6 bases not matched to a gene. The CDR3 sequence is 15 residues long. Germline V CDR1 and CDR2: MNHEY, SVGAGI. CDR3 amino acids: CASSYRAGGLETQYF. The CDR3 nucleotides are TGTGCCAGCAGTTACAGGGCGGGAGGGTTGGAGACCCAGTACTTC.

The chain couples TRBV5-4 to TRBJ1-2; no clear D gene. Germline V lookup: CDR1 SGHNT, CDR2 YYREEE (reference sequence). The CDR3 is 14 residues long. V lost 4 bases, J lost 4 bases, and 14 bases lay in between. The CDR3 DNA reads as TGTGCCAGCAGCCCCGGACGGTTGTCCTATGGCTACACCTTC. Translation: CASSPGRLSYGYTF.

The chain combines TRBV9 with TRBJ2-1; D tentatively reads TRBD1 or TRBD2 (5 bases each). This CDR3 has 14 amino acids. The V gene lost 0 bases and the J gene lost 8 bases, with 12 bases spanning the gap. The germline V gene encodes CDR1 SGDLS and CDR2 YYNGEE. The CDR3 nucleotides are TGTGCCAGCAGCGTAGGTGGGGGAGCCTATGAGCAGTTCTTC. As protein: CASSVGGGAYEQFF. The full variable domain, its missing parts supplied by reference TRBV9 and TRBJ2-1, is DSGVTQTPKHLITATGQRVTLRCSPRSGDLSVYWYQQSLDQGLQFLIQYYNGEERAKGNILERFSAQQFPDLHSELNLSSLELGDSALYFCASSVGGGAYEQFFGPGTRLTVL.

The chain couples TRBV9 to TRBJ2-2, with 10 bases fitting TRBD2. V was clipped by 0 bases and J by 4 bases; unmatched bases: 3. This CDR3 has 16 amino acids. Germline CDR1 is SGDLS and CDR2 is YYNGEE. CDR3 loop: CASSVGASGSTGELFF. The CDR3 nucleotides are TGTGCCAGCAGCGTAGGAGCTAGCGGGAGCACCGGGGAGCTGTTTTTT.

The J gene is TRBJ2-7, the V gene TRBV20-1; unclear D gene. The CDR3 loop spans 11 amino acids. V was cut by 5 bases and J by 4 bases, with 9 bases left in between. Looked up from germline, CDR1 is DFQATT and CDR2 is SNEGSKA (reference sequence). The CDR3 nucleotides read TGCAGTGCTCAAGGCTCGTACGAGCAGTACTTC. Translating gives CSAQGSYEQYF.

In this sample, this clone turned up once. J is TRBJ2-1 and V is TRBV7-9; 9 bases match TRBD2. CDR3 length equals 13 residues. In germline, CDR1 is SEHNR, CDR2 FQNEAQ (reference sequence). V trimming: 10 bases; J trimming: 6 bases; junction bases outside the gene matches: 7. The CDR3, as DNA: TGTGCCACCTGGACTAGCGCAGGCAATGAGCAGTTCTTC. It encodes CATWTSAGNEQFF.

This clone was observed a few times. This chain links TRBV7-9 with TRBJ2-7; D possibly corresponds to TRBD2 (5 bases). The CDR3 spans 12 residues. Looked up from germline, CDR1 is SEHNR and CDR2 is FQNEAQ (reference sequence). V lost 5 bases and J lost 7, with 12 bases in between. The CDR3 loop is CASSVISGEQYF. CDR3 bases: TGTGCCAGCAGCGTAATCTCGGGAGAGCAGTACTTC. The full variable domain, rest sourced from reference TRBV7-9 and TRBJ2-7, is DTGVSQNPRHKITKRGQNVTFRCDPISEHNRLYWYRQTLGQGPEFLTYFQNEAQLEKSRLLSDRFSAERPKGSFSTLEIQRTEQGDSAMYLCASSVISGEQYFGPGTRLTVT.

V gene TRBV20-1 combines with J gene TRBJ1-1, with D perhaps matching TRBD1 (5 bases). This CDR3 has 11 amino acids. Trimming shortened V by 5 bases and J by 7 bases, and 11 bases separated the two germline ends. Germline assignment: CDR1 DFQATT and CDR2 SNEGSKA (reference sequence). The CDR3 sequence is CSASSGYEAFF. CDR3 DNA: TGCAGTGCTTCCTCAGGGTATGAAGCTTTCTTT.